This TCR beta chain was captured in a study of T cells in Graves' hyperthyroidism and ophthalmopathy. CDR1 PRHDT and CDR2 FYEKMQ come from the germline V gene (reference sequence). This CDR3 is built from 17 residues. The ends were cut back, 5 bases at V and 1 base at J, with 21 bases in the middle. The CDR3 regions of TCR beta were amplified from RNA transcripts. Using the HTBI primer set, a first-round RT-PCR was run on the TCR CDR3. TCRdb re-derived calls from the multiplex PCR reads in MiXCR, one entry per CDR3 protein. In the table there are 450,000 to 550,000 distinct CDR3 sequences, roughly 25% of which are singletons.

J is TRBJ2-7 and V is TRBV13; a weak D match, TRBD1 (6 bases). This sequence originates from a woman in her twenties or thirties with Graves' ophthalmopathy. The sequencing input was blood. CDR3 in DNA: TGTGCCAGCAGCCACCCCGGACAGACCCTAAAATCCTACGAGCAGTACTTC. It translates to CASSHPGQTLKSYEQYF. The whole variable domain, filled in from reference TRBV13 and TRBJ2-7, reads AAGVIQSPRHLIKEKRETATLKCYPIPRHDTVYWYQQGPGQDPQFLISFYEKMQSDKGSIPDRFSAQQFSDYHSELNMSSLELGDSALYFCASSHPGQTLKSYEQYFGPGTRLTVT.